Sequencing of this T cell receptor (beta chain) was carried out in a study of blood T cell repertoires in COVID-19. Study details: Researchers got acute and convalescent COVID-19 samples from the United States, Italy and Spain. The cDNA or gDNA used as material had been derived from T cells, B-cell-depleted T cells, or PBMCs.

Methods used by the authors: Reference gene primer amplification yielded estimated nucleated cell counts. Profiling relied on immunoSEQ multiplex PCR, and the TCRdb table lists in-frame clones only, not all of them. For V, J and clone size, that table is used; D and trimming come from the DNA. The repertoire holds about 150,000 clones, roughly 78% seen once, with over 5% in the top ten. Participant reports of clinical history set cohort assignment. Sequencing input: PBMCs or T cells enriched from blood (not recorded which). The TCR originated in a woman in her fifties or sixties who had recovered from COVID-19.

Written as DNA, the CDR3 is TGCGCCAGCAGCTTGGGAGGGACAGGGGAGAAACTGTTTTTT. It encodes CASSLGGTGEKLFF. This sequence joins TRBV5-1 and TRBJ1-4; 10 nucleotides line up with TRBD1. This CDR3 has 14 amino acids. Germline V lookup: CDR1 SGHRS, CDR2 YFSETQ. V shed 0 bases, J shed 11 bases, and the junction held 4 bases outside the gene matches.